Listed here are 18 T cell receptor beta chains from one sample, sequenced in a study of cytomegalovirus exposure and HLA in healthy donors (dated by TCRdb to the late 2010s). Preparation of the library involved the immunoSEQ multiplex PCR assay. Imported from immuneACCESS, the table was reduced by TCRdb to in-frame sequences with V and J called. These copies leave out some clones; in studies compared against another copy, an unresolved V gene accounts for under half, and the cause of the remainder is not known. This sample gives 250,000 to 400,000 clones in total; about nine tenths of them show up just once. The top ten hold approximately 1.2% of the sample. The sample taken for sequencing was PBMCs. The receptors here all came from a woman aged 25 to 45 in good health and CMV-seropositive.

V usage is TRBV7-2 and J usage is TRBJ2-1; D is possibly TRBD2 (6 bases). From germline, CDR1 is SGHTA and CDR2 FQGNSA. Trimming stripped 7 bases from V and 8 bases from J, with 15 bases between. The CDR3 has 13 amino acids. The CDR3 nucleotides read TGTGCCAGCACCTTGGGTCAGCGGGATGAGCAGTTCTTC. It specifies CASTLGQRDEQFF.

The V and J genes are TRBV4-2 and TRBJ2-7; 9 bases agree with TRBD2. The CDR3 contains 15 residues. Germline CDR1 reads LGHNA; CDR2 reads YNFKEQ. Trimming removed 4 bases from V and 4 bases from J; junction bases left unmatched: 8. The CDR3 here is CASSLAASGAYEQYF. The CDR3 coding sequence is TGTGCCAGCAGCCTCGCGGCTAGCGGGGCGTACGAGCAGTACTTC.

In regard to this clone: Other DNA sequences from this sample encode an identical CDR3 as well. The V and J genes are TRBV5-6 and TRBJ1-5; 8 nucleotides agree with TRBD1. Germline CDR1 reads SGHDT; CDR2 reads YYEEEE. Losses at the gene ends were 0 bases for V and 3 bases for J; bases not matched to a gene: 2. This CDR3 spans 15 amino acids. The CDR3 is CASSLGTGLNQPQHF. CDR3 nucleotide sequence: TGTGCCAGCAGCTTGGGGACAGGGCTCAATCAGCCCCAGCATTTT.

The chain joins TRBV29-1 to TRBJ1-2; D is uncertain. From germline, CDR1 is SQVTM and CDR2 ANQGSEA. V lost 4 bases, J lost 6 bases, and 15 bases lay in between. This CDR3 is 13 amino acids long. The CDR3 loop reads CSVALGPSDGYTF. DNA for the CDR3: TGCAGCGTTGCCCTTGGCCCCTCGGATGGCTACACCTTC.

The chain uses TRBV18 and TRBJ2-7; D may be TRBD1 or TRBD2 (7 bases each). The V and J ends lost 3 bases and 5 bases respectively, with 14 bases between them. The CDR3 has 14 residues. Germline CDR1 is KGHSH and CDR2 is LQKENI. CDR3 in DNA: TGTGCCAGCTCACCGTTCAGGGGGGGCGACGAGCAGTACTTC. It specifies CASSPFRGGDEQYF.

The chain joins TRBV9 to TRBJ2-2; 10 bases agree with TRBD2. V was pared by 4 bases and J by 7 bases, with 7 bases of the junction left unmatched. CDR3 length: 15 amino acids. The V gene's germline CDR1 is SGDLS and CDR2 YYNGEE. In nucleotides, the CDR3 is TGTGCCAGCAGCCCAGCGGGAGGGCCGAACGGGGAGCTGTTTTTT. Amino acid sequence: CASSPAGGPNGELFF.

J is TRBJ1-5 and V is TRBV7-9; 11 bases match TRBD1. After removal of 1 base from V and 7 bases from J, the junction contained 3 bases not matched to a gene. Germline V gene data show CDR1 as SEHNR and CDR2 as FQNEAQ (reference sequence). The CDR3 runs 15 residues. The CDR3 DNA reads as TGTGCCAGCAGCTTAGGGACAGGGGGCTGGCAGCCCCAGCATTTT. Amino acid sequence: CASSLGTGGWQPQHF. Variable domain in full (rest from reference TRBV7-9 and TRBJ1-5): DTGVSQNPRHKITKRGQNVTFRCDPISEHNRLYWYRQTLGQGPEFLTYFQNEAQLEKSRLLSDRFSAERPKGSFSTLEIQRTEQGDSAMYLCASSLGTGGWQPQHFGDGTRLSIL.

V usage is TRBV4-3 and J usage is TRBJ1-3; D call uncertain. Germline V gene lookup returns CDR1 LGHNA and CDR2 YSLEER. The V end lost 0 bases, the J end lost 0 bases, and 9 bases lay between the germline ends. CDR3 length equals 16 residues. This CDR3 is CASSQDARNSGNTIYF. DNA for the CDR3: TGCGCCAGCAGCCAAGATGCTCGCAACTCTGGAAACACCATATATTTT.

The chain joins TRBV28 to TRBJ2-7; TRBD2 aligns across 9 bases. The CDR3 runs to 15 residues. Germline V gives CDR1 MDHEN, CDR2 SYDVKM. J gave up 1 base and V 8 bases, and 9 bases lay outside the gene matches. The CDR3 DNA reads TGTGCCAGCGATACTAGCGGGTCGCTGTCCTACGAGCAGTACTTC. Protein sequence: CASDTSGSLSYEQYF.

This chain links TRBV27 with TRBJ2-5; perhaps TRBD2 as D (5 bases). The CDR3 sequence is 14 residues long. Germline CDR1 MNHEY, CDR2 SMNVEV (reference sequence). With 1 base removed from V and 4 bases from J, the gap between germline ends came to 10 bases. This CDR3 reads CASSLYGKVETQYF. CDR3 sequence (DNA): TGTGCCAGCAGTTTATACGGGAAGGTAGAGACCCAGTACTTC.

The chain joins TRBV7-3 to TRBJ2-3; 7 bases match TRBD2. V shed 5 bases, J shed 2 bases, and the junction held 10 bases outside the gene matches. CDR3 size: 16 residues. CDR1 and CDR2 (germline): SGHTA, FQGTGA. The chain's CDR3 is CASSPVGLRATDTQYF. CDR3 sequence (DNA): TGTGCCAGCAGCCCAGTGGGACTACGGGCCACAGATACGCAGTATTTT.

The CDR3 sequence: CASSTDRGLRKLFF. The CDR3 DNA reads TGTGCCAGCAGCACGGACAGGGGGCTGAGAAAACTGTTTTTT. This chain links TRBV5-6 with TRBJ1-4; 11 nucleotides match TRBD1. This CDR3 comprises 14 residues. CDR1 and CDR2 from the germline V gene are SGHDT and YYEEEE. Trimming cost V 4 bases and J 10 bases; bases outside gene matches: 6. Supplemented by reference TRBV5-6 and TRBJ1-4, the full variable domain reads DAGVTQSPTHLIKTRGQQVTLRCSPKSGHDTVSWYQQALGQGPQFIFQYYEEEERQRGNFPDRFSGHQFPNYSSELNVNALLLGDSALYLCASSTDRGLRKLFFGSGTQLSVL.

The chain links TRBV4-2 to TRBJ2-5; TRBD2 matches 8 bases. V shed 1 base and J 5 bases; nucleotides not matched to a gene: 6. Germline V gives CDR1 LGHNA, CDR2 YNFKEQ. CDR3 size: 15 residues. The CDR3 DNA is TGTGCCAGCAGCCAAGTGGCGGGGGGTTGGGAGACCCAGTACTTC. This translates into CASSQVAGGWETQYF.

This clone was recorded once. This chain joins TRBV5-6 and TRBJ2-3; D unresolved. CDR1 SGHDT and CDR2 YYEEEE come from the germline V gene. The V and J ends lost 4 bases and 5 bases respectively, with 20 bases between them. This CDR3 is 16 amino acids long. The chain's CDR3 is CASSPTSTGLRDTQYF. The CDR3 DNA is TGTGCCAGCAGCCCAACCTCCACGGGCTTAAGAGATACGCAGTATTTT.

This sequence joins TRBV2 and TRBJ2-4; no clear D. This CDR3 spans 12 amino acids. The V gene's germline CDR1 is SNHLY and CDR2 FYNNEI. Deletions cut 3 bases from V and 7 bases from J, with 7 bases between. CDR3 nucleotides: TGTGCCAGCAGTGATTCCTCCAACATTCAGTACTTC. Translating it yields CASSDSSNIQYF.

The CDR3 region has the DNA TGTGCCAGCAGCCCCATAGGACTAGCGGGGGGCAAAAACATTCAGTACTTC. It encodes CASSPIGLAGGKNIQYF. The genes are TRBV7-2 and TRBJ2-4; 14 bases are shared with TRBD2. There are 17 residues in the CDR3. Germline loops: CDR1 SGHTA, CDR2 FQGNSA. After removal of 5 bases from V and 3 bases from J, the junction contained 6 bases not matched to a gene. Complete variable domain (other parts from reference TRBV7-2 and TRBJ2-4): GAGVSQSPSNKVTEKGKDVELRCDPISGHTALYWYRQSLGQGLEFLIYFQGNSAPDKSGLPSDRFSAERTGGSVSTLTIQRTQQEDSAVYLCASSPIGLAGGKNIQYFGAGTRLSVL.

The chain links TRBV7-2 to TRBJ1-4; D is ambiguous. V lost 1 base, J lost 8 bases, and 11 bases lay in between. This CDR3 is built from 14 residues. Germline CDR1 reads SGHTA; CDR2 reads FQGNSA. In DNA form, the CDR3 reads TGTGCCAGCAGCTTAGGGGGTGGCTGGGAAAAACTGTTTTTT. Translated, it gives CASSLGGGWEKLFF.

This chain joins TRBV25-1 and TRBJ1-2; no definite D call. CDR1 is MGHDK and CDR2 is SYGVNS in the germline V gene. V was shortened by 6 bases and J by 4 bases, with 21 bases between the two germline ends. This CDR3 has 16 amino acids. This CDR3 is CASRGSDGPKLYGYTF. DNA of the CDR3: TGTGCCAGCAGGGGTTCGGACGGCCCGAAGCTCTATGGCTACACCTTC.